The clone carrying this T cell receptor (beta chain) came up a few times. The CDR3 is made up of 14 amino acids. Germline V gene lookup returns CDR1 MNHNY and CDR2 SVGAGI (reference sequence). Trimming removed 2 bases from V and 7 bases from J, with 12 bases in between. These data originate in a study of blood T cells in healthy people across ages. A second PCR of 7 to 11 cycles used a sample-barcoded 5' primer and a J-beta primer mix. MiXCR, run by TCRdb on the 5' RACE reads, gives a single entry per CDR3 protein. The sample holds around 1.5 million distinct CDR3 sequences; 42% are singletons and the top ten take roughly 7.7%.

V gene TRBV6-6 combines with J gene TRBJ2-1, with a possible D match to TRBD1 (6 bases). The sequenced sample consisted of blood. The receptor comes from a woman aged 18 to 35 in good health. The CDR3 DNA is TGTGCCAGCAGTTACCCACAGGGACCAAATGAGCAGTTCTTC. Protein: CASSYPQGPNEQFF.